This T cell receptor (beta chain) was sequenced in a study of shared clonotypes between healthy human individuals. General study results and limits: Sampling covered nothing but blood. Tissue TCR repertoires likely differ from those found in blood.

Clones were read by immunoSEQ multiplex PCR, and TCRdb kept only the in-frame ones, dropping some. The data show some 2.3 million clones, with more than 80% seen just once and 0.39% held by the top ten. HIV-negative, healthy adults without recent acute infections or vaccinations were the donors. The CDR3 consists of 15 residues. J lost 7 bases, V lost 0 bases, and 2 bases had no gene match. The germline V gene encodes CDR1 SGHRS and CDR2 YFSETQ. With regard to this clone: What it binds is not known. This specimen includes other DNA sequences encoding the same CDR3.

Source material: naive CD4+ T cells from PBMCs. Subset of the sample: CD45RA+ positively selected. This sequence originates from a man between 18 and 29 years old in good health. Some clones in this sample may be carry-over from other donors' samples. J is TRBJ2-7 and V is TRBV5-1; 15 bases agree with TRBD2. The CDR3 spells CASSLGGLAGGEQYF. CDR3 nucleotides: TGCGCCAGCAGCTTGGGGGGACTAGCGGGAGGTGAGCAGTACTTC. Variable domain in full (rest from reference TRBV5-1 and TRBJ2-7): KAGVTQTPRYLIKTRGQQVTLSCSPISGHRSVSWYQQTPGQGLQFLFEYFSETQRNKGNFPGRFSGRQFSNSRSEMNVSTLELGDSALYLCASSLGGLAGGEQYFGPGTRLTVT.